Sequencing of this T cell receptor (beta chain) was carried out in a study of OX40 agonist ivuxolimab in advanced cancers. Libraries were prepared by immunoSEQ multiplex PCR; TCRdb keeps only in-frame clonotypes and omits some of them. The sample carries approximately 68,000 clones, roughly 90% recorded once. The CDR3 loop spans 14 amino acids. CDR1 is MNHEY and CDR2 is SMNVEV in the germline V gene (reference sequence). V lost 5 bases, J lost 4 bases, and 15 bases lay in between. Study results and limitations: Nonresponders, in some cases, also had low normalized T-cell clonal expansion. Among the lowest peripheral clonal expansion occurred in 0.1-3.0 mg/kg partial responders. At doses 0.1 to 3.0 mg/kg, CD4+ and CD8+ clones expanded.

Patients were ineligible given autoimmune disease history or systemic immunosuppression. With respect to this clone: Antigen specificity is unknown.

This TCR came from an adult with an advanced solid tumor such as melanoma, head and neck, liver or kidney cancer. Sample: CD4+ or CD8+ T cells sorted from blood, taken in a trial of the OX40 agonist ivuxolimab. The rearrangement uses TRBV27 and TRBJ2-7; no firm D call. CDR3 residues: CASSLSAASYEQYF. CDR3 DNA sequence: TGTGCCAGCAGTCTGTCGGCAGCTAGTTACGAGCAGTACTTC.